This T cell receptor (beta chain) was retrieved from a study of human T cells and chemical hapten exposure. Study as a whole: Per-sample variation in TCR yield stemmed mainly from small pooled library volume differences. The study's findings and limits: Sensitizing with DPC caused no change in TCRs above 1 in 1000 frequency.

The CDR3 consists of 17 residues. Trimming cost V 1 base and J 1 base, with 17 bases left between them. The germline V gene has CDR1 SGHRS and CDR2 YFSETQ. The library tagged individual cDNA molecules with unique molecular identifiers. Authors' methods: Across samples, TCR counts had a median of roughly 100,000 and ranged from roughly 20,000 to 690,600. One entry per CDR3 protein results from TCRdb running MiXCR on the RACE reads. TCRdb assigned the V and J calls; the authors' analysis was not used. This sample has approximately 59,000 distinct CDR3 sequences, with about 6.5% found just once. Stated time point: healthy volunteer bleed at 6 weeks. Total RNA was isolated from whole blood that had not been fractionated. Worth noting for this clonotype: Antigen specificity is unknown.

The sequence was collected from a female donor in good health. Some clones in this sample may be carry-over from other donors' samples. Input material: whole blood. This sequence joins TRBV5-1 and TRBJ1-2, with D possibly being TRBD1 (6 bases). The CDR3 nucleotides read TGCGCCAGCAGCTTGATCTCATGGGGGCGGGATAACTATGGCTACACCTTC. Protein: CASSLISWGRDNYGYTF.